This TCR beta chain was observed in a study of blood T cell repertoires in COVID-19. TCRdb's copy holds only in-frame clones and misses some; the assay was immunoSEQ multiplex PCR. There are 55,000 to 70,000 clones in the sample; about 80% occur only once, and 22% lies in the top ten. A single count supports this clone. Germline V gene data show CDR1 as SGHAT and CDR2 as FQNNGV. V gave up 8 bases and J gave up 6 bases; unmatched junction bases: 7. The CDR3 sequence is 14 residues long. Material: peripheral blood. The TCR comes from a woman aged 55-69 years with acute or convalescent COVID-19. V usage is TRBV11-2 and J usage is TRBJ2-3; 11 positions agree with TRBD2. CDR3 residues: CASGIAGGHDTQYF. Here the CDR3 DNA reads TGTGCCAGCGGAATAGCGGGGGGGCATGATACGCAGTATTTT.